The T cell receptor beta chain described here comes from a study of Graves' ophthalmopathy and Graves' hyperthyroidism. Study-level background: Peripheral blood sampling preceded any treatment and occurred at initial diagnosis. Study observations and caveats: The model achieved roughly 66% sensitivity and less than 85% specificity for ophthalmopathy progression.

Reliance was placed on clinical symptoms, serum thyroxine, TRAb, thyroid ultrasound and orbital computed tomography for diagnosis. The PBMC fraction was derived from about 10 ml of fresh peripheral blood. This clonotype was counted ten times or more. Antigen specificity is unknown. As the template, RNA transcripts were used to amplify TCR beta CDR3 regions. Second-round multiplex PCR followed a first-round RT-PCR using HTBI primers. One entry per CDR3 protein, called by TCRdb with MiXCR from the multiplex PCR reads. The sample consists of about 400,000 distinct CDR3 sequences, roughly 18% of them appearing once. This sequence originates from a woman under 30 with Graves' ophthalmopathy. The sample was peripheral blood.

The CDR3 nucleotides read TGTGCCAGCAGTTACGCGACGATCAATCAGCCCCAGCATTTT. Translation: CASSYATINQPQHF. V is TRBV6-2 or TRBV6-3 and J is TRBJ1-5; D remains unclear. Germline CDR1 MNHEY, CDR2 SVGEGT. V was cut by 2 bases and J by 3 bases, with 8 bases left in between. The CDR3 spans 14 residues.